The T cell receptor beta chain under discussion was sequenced for a study of beta chain features in type 1 diabetes (dated by TCRdb to the late 2010s). With regard to the full study: Mean age, gender distribution, total cell number and subset yield were not different between patients and healthy donors. The study compared the TCRB repertoires of sorted circulating CD4+ T cell subsets in recently diagnosed type 1 diabetes patients with those in matched healthy donors. Across all samples, some 110,000,000 sorted cells were examined, and cell number per subset correlated strongly with RNA yield. Regulatory and stem cell-like memory subsets were isolated from only 8 patients and roughly eight healthy donors, whereas naive and central memory subsets came from all 30 or so donors.

Each donor gave one peripheral blood draw, averaging approximately 0.12 L, which was collected into heparinised tubes. A BD FACSAria II and a panel including CD45RO, CCR7, CD25, CD127, CD95 and CD27 were used to sort naive, central memory, regulatory and stem cell-like memory CD4+ T cells. Every sorted population had a purity above 95%. PBMCs were isolated right away by Lymphoprep density gradient centrifugation and were stained directly, without culture. Samples were stained and sorted in pairs, with one healthy donor and one patient per experiment, so that batch effects were minimized. The entire isolated RNA was reverse transcribed using the High Capacity cDNA Reverse Transcription Kit, and thus expressed TCRB transcripts were sequenced. Deep immunoSEQ sequencing was performed on naive, central memory and regulatory T cell samples, with an average of about 3.57 million total reads per sample. Sorted cells were lysed in RLT buffer, and RNA was extracted using DNase-treated RNeasy Micro or Mini kits according to cell number. To prevent cross-contamination, every cell subset was processed on its own, while patient and healthy donor samples were processed together. The immunoSEQ multiplex PCR was used to amplify TCRB sequences from cDNA, yielding 87-bp fragments that span the CDR3 region. Amplicons were sequenced on the Illumina HiSeq platform. Under the source paper's analysis protocol: PCR bias was corrected computationally using synthetic template baselines, and reads within Hamming distance 2 were collapsed, with unmergeable singletons discarded. Reads were aligned to IMGT to assign V, D and J genes, CDR3 length, and insertions or deletions at six rearrangement sites. Within each subset, clonotype counts were normalized to sorted cell number, and only after that were true diversity and Gini coefficients computed with the tcR R package. Repertoire sharing was quantified using the overlap coefficient calculated on TCRB nucleotide sequences. Out-of-frame TCRB sequences from naive cells were analyzed as a proxy for the pre-selection repertoire. The clones in this table, taken by TCRdb from immuneACCESS, are in-frame only. Not every clone is retained; where verified, under half of the shortfall comes from an unresolved V gene, and the cause of the rest is unknown. V, J and clone size derive from that table, while D and trimming were established from the DNA sequence. The sample includes hundreds of thousands of clones, with 15% to 17% observed a single time. The top ten clones comprise under 0.095% of the sample.

The study at large found these results: PCR may preferentially amplify shorter templates, but because patient and control samples were amplified and corrected together, any resulting skew would affect both groups equally. Because small numbers of individuals were included in the HLA sub-analyses, any influence of HLA type on TCRB rearrangement was left unresolved. Because cDNA was sequenced instead of genomic DNA, highly expressing activated cells could be over-represented, though the groups showed no difference in activation or CD3 levels. Fewer insertions and more nucleotide deletions at VDJ recombination sites were observed in patients with type 1 diabetes, implying thymic rearrangement abnormalities. The naive, central memory and regulatory TCRB repertoires appeared to resemble one another more closely among patients than among healthy donors. A moderate but significant shortening of TCRB CDR3 length was observed in type 1 diabetes patients in all four CD4+ subsets.

Trimmed from V: 6 bases; trimmed from J: 4 bases; junction bases lacking a gene match: 11. From the germline V gene, CDR1 is ENHRY and CDR2 is SYGVKD. The CDR3, cysteine through phenylalanine, is 17 amino acids long. The only DNA kept is the CDR3, 51 bases in frame from the first base. Remarks on this clone: The antigen it binds to is not known. No much larger clone exists at a distance of one base, and base qualities are not known.

This chain is built from TRBV10-3 and TRBJ1-3; TRBD1 agrees with 11 junctional bases. The source material was naive CD4+ T cells from blood. Read against the paper, the sample's cell subset or site label means: true naive CD4+ T cells. This clonotype was sampled from a man younger than 35 in good health. The sequence in DNA is TGTGCCATCAGAGGACAGGGGGCGCCGAGGGCCGGAAACACCATATATTTT. It specifies CAIRGQGAPRAGNTIYF.